This TCR beta chain is from a study of cytomegalovirus exposure and HLA in healthy donors. Study-level points and caveats: The study designated 160 or so TCR beta chains cytomegalovirus-associated. Some public TCRs appeared in many individuals, while most sequences were rare.

Only in-frame clones appear in the TCRdb table, and some are missing; sequencing was by immunoSEQ multiplex PCR. Of about 160,000 clones in the sample, less than 90% were seen once. Notes on this clone: Its antigen is as yet unknown.

This receptor was taken from a woman aged 18-29 years in good health and CMV-seronegative. Sequenced sample: PBMCs.

The CDR3 bases are TGTGCTAGTGGTCCCCCGGGGGGGGCGGGCACTGAAGCTTTCTTT. Protein sequence: CASGPPGGAGTEAFF. The rearrangement uses TRBV12-5 and TRBJ1-1, with a weak D call TRBD1 (6 bases). Deletions cut 5 bases from V and 4 bases from J, with 17 bases between. CDR3 length: 15 amino acids. Germline-derived CDR1 and CDR2 are LGHNT and FRNRAP.